What follows are 4 T cell receptor beta chains derived from one specimen sequenced in a study of blood T cell repertoires in COVID-19. The assay was immunoSEQ multiplex PCR, and TCRdb's table has in-frame clones only and misses some. The sample gives under 200,000 clones, approximately 92% of which show up once; around 0.5% is in the top ten. The sequenced sample was peripheral blood. All receptors come from a man over 45 with acute or convalescent COVID-19.

V is TRBV4-1 and J is TRBJ2-5, with 10 bases that match TRBD2. Per the germline V gene, CDR1 is MGHRA and CDR2 is YSYEKL. The CDR3 is 17 amino acids. Trimming took 1 base from V and 5 from J; bases not matched to a gene: 10. The CDR3 loop reads CASSQGASGSQEETQYF. The DNA of the CDR3 is TGCGCCAGCAGCCAAGGGGCTAGCGGGAGCCAGGAGGAGACCCAGTACTTC.

As concerns this clone: Germline is not matched at one junction end, which may reflect a read error. This chain links TRBV23-1 with TRBJ2-7; TRBD2 agrees at 8 bases. TRBV23-1 is given ORF status, its function remaining uncertain. The CDR3 is 18 amino acids. The CDR3 nucleotides are TGCGCCAGCAGTCAATCCACGATCGGGAGGGTCGAGATTGTCGAGCAGCACTTC. This gives the protein CASSQSTIGRVEIVEQHF.

The rearrangement uses TRBV6-1 and TRBJ2-1; TRBD2 matches at 8 bases. Trimming at V came to 3 bases and at J to 7 bases, leaving 8 bases not matched to a gene. CDR3 length: 15 amino acids. Germline V gives CDR1 MNHNS, CDR2 SASEGT. CDR3 in amino acids: CASSEPRGGLNEQFF. CDR3 in DNA: TGTGCCAGCAGTGAGCCCCGGGGGGGGCTAAATGAGCAGTTCTTC.

The chain couples TRBV7-3 to TRBJ2-3, with D possibly TRBD2 on 6 matching bases. There are 16 residues in the CDR3. The germline V gene has CDR1 SGHTA and CDR2 FQGTGA. V lost 0 bases and J lost 1, with 11 bases in between. CDR3 region: CASSLTLGGGTDTQYF. Written as DNA, the CDR3 is TGTGCCAGCAGCTTAACGCTAGGCGGGGGCACAGATACGCAGTATTTT.